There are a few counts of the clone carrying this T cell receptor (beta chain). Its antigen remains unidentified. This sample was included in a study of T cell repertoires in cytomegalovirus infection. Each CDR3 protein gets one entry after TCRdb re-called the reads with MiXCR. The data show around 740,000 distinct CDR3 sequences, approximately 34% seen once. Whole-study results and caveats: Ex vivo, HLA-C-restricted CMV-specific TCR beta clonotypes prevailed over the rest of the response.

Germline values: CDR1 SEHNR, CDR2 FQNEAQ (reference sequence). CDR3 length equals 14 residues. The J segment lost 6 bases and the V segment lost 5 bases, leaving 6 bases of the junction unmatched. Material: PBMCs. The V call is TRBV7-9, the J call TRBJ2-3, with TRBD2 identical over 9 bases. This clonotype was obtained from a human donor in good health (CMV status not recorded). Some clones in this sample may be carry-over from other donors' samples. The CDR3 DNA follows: TGTGCCAGCAGCCCCCGCGGGAGGGTTGATACGCAGTATTTT. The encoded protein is CASSPRGRVDTQYF. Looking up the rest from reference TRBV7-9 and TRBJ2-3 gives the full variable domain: DTGVSQNPRHKITKRGQNVTFRCDPISEHNRLYWYRQTLGQGPEFLTYFQNEAQLEKSRLLSDRFSAERPKGSFSTLEIQRTEQGDSAMYLCASSPRGRVDTQYFGPGTRLTVL.